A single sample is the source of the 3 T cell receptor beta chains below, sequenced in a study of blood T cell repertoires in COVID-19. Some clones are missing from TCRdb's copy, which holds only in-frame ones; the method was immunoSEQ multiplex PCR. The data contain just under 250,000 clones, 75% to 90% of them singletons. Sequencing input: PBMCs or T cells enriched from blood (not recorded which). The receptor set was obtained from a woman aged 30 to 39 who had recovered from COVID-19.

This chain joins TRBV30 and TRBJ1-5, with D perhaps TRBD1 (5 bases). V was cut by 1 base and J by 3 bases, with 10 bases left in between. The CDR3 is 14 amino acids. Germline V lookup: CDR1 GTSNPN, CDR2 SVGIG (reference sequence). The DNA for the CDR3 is TGTGCCTGGAGTGGACAGTCGGTCAATCAGCCCCAGCATTTT. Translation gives CAWSGQSVNQPQHF. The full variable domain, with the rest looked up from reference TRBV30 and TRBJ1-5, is SQTIHQWPATLVQPVGSPLSLECTVEGTSNPNLYWYRQAAGRGLQLLFYSVGIGQISSEVPQNLSASRPQDRQFILSSKKLLLSDSGFYLCAWSGQSVNQPQHFGDGTRLSIL.

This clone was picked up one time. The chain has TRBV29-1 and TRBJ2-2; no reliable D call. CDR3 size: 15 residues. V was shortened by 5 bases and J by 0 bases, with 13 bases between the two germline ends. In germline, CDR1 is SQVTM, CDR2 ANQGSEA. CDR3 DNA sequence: TGCAGCGTTACTACGACGTTTCCGAACACCGGGGAGCTGTTTTTT. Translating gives CSVTTTFPNTGELFF.

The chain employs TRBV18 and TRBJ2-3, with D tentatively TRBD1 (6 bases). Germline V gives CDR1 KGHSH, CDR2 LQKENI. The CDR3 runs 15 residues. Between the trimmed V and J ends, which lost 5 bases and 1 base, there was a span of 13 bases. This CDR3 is CASSATGSGTDTQYF. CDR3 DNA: TGTGCCAGCTCAGCAACAGGGTCAGGCACAGATACGCAGTATTTT.